The 19 T cell receptor beta chains below were found in one sample sequenced in a study of graft-versus-host responses after intestinal transplantation. These TCRs are of unknown antigen specificity. Sequencing was performed with immunoSEQ multiplex PCR; in TCRdb, only in-frame clones are kept and a portion is missing. Seen here are around 110,000 clones, about nine tenths observed once, and the top ten hold over 0.15%. Material: unstimulated CD4+ T cells sorted from spleen or lymph node cells, obtained before intestinal transplant. The receptors were sampled from a human donor who received an intestinal transplant.

This chain links TRBV2 with TRBJ2-7, with D hard to call. The CDR3 totals 12 residues. CDR1 SNHLY and CDR2 FYNNEI come from the germline V gene. The V gene lost 4 bases and the J gene lost 3 bases, with 7 bases spanning the gap. The CDR3 DNA reads as TGTGCCAGCAGTGTGCTTAGCTACGAGCAGTACTTC. Translation: CASSVLSYEQYF.

V and J are TRBV18 and TRBJ2-6; 8 nucleotides agree with TRBD1. Germline CDR1 reads KGHSH; CDR2 reads LQKENI. This CDR3 is built from 18 residues. V shed 3 bases and J 0 bases; nucleotides not matched to a gene: 7. The CDR3 sequence is CASSPKTGVLSGANVLTF. Written as DNA, the CDR3 is TGTGCCAGCTCACCGAAGACAGGGGTCCTCTCTGGGGCCAACGTCCTGACTTTC.

The chain joins TRBV28 to TRBJ2-1; 9 bases map to TRBD2. This CDR3 contains 15 residues. V lost 2 bases, J lost 2 bases, and 1 base stayed unmatched. The germline V gene has CDR1 MDHEN and CDR2 SYDVKM. The CDR3 spells CASSLIAGAYNEQFF. The CDR3, as DNA: TGTGCCAGCAGTTTAATAGCGGGAGCCTACAATGAGCAGTTCTTC.

This clone occurred once. The chain joins TRBV10-2 to TRBJ2-2, with D possibly being TRBD1 (6 bases). CDR1 and CDR2 from the germline V gene are WSHSY and SAAADI. V lost 6 bases, J lost 3 bases, and 14 bases lay in between. The CDR3 covers 15 residues. The CDR3 DNA reads as TGCGCCAGCAGGGGGTACGGGACATACACCGGGGAGCTGTTTTTT. It codes for CASRGYGTYTGELFF.

This chain joins TRBV28 and TRBJ2-1; 7 nucleotides agree with TRBD1. Germline V gives CDR1 MDHEN, CDR2 SYDVKM. Losses at the gene ends were 0 bases for V and 3 bases for J; bases not matched to a gene: 2. The CDR3 contains 15 residues. CDR3 amino acids: CASSLWQGVYNEQFF. For the CDR3, the DNA is TGTGCCAGCAGTTTATGGCAGGGGGTCTACAATGAGCAGTTCTTC.

The chain couples TRBV11-3 to TRBJ2-2; 8 bases line up with TRBD1. Germline CDR1 reads SGHNT; CDR2 reads YENEEA. There are 14 residues in the CDR3. Unmatched junction bases numbered 8, after V lost 4 bases and J lost 10 bases. For the CDR3, the DNA is TGTGCCAGCAGCTCCGGACAGGGACGCGCGGAGCTGTTTTTT. The encoded protein is CASSSGQGRAELFF. Full variable domain (outside the CDR3, taken from reference TRBV11-3 and TRBJ2-2): EAGVVQSPRYKIIEKKQPVAFWCNPISGHNTLYWYLQNLGQGPELLIRYENEEAVDDSQLPKDRFSAERLKGVDSTLKIQPAELGDSAVYLCASSSGQGRAELFFGEGSRLTVL.

The chain couples TRBV11-2 to TRBJ2-6, with 7 bases matching TRBD1. Germline lookup yields CDR1 SGHAT and CDR2 FQNNGV. The ends lost 2 bases at V and 0 bases at J; junction bases unmatched: 10. This CDR3 comprises 19 residues. The CDR3 DNA reads as TGTGCCAGCAGCTTACTCCGGGGACAGAAAGACTCTGGGGCCAACGTCCTGACTTTC. This gives the protein CASSLLRGQKDSGANVLTF.

This clone was detected only a few times. The chain uses TRBV11-2 and TRBJ1-3; a possible D gene is TRBD1 (5 bases). This CDR3 has 16 amino acids. Germline-derived CDR1 and CDR2 are SGHAT and FQNNGV. Trimming stripped 3 bases from V and 2 bases from J, with 14 bases between. DNA for the CDR3: TGTGCCAGCAGCTTCCGAACCCCCAGGGCTGGAAACACCATATATTTT. Its translation is CASSFRTPRAGNTIYF.

The chain has TRBV25-1 and TRBJ1-2; D call uncertain. The CDR3 is 12 amino acids. Trimming removed 6 bases from V and 0 bases from J, with 5 bases in between. Germline V gene sequence: CDR1 MGHDK, CDR2 SYGVNS. The CDR3 DNA reads TGTGCCAGCAGCGGAGCTAACTATGGCTACACCTTC. It is translated as CASSGANYGYTF.

The V gene is TRBV6-1, the J gene TRBJ1-5; 7 nucleotides align to TRBD1. Germline lookup yields CDR1 MNHNS and CDR2 SASEGT. The CDR3 sequence is 14 residues long. V lost 7 bases to trimming and J lost 1 base; unmatched junction nucleotides: 4. The CDR3 sequence is CASTLTGSNQPQHF. CDR3 bases: TGTGCCAGCACCTTGACAGGGAGCAATCAGCCCCAGCATTTT.

The rearrangement joins TRBV7-8 to TRBJ2-2, with 8 bases matching TRBD2. The CDR3 has 15 residues. The V gene's germline CDR1 is SGHVS and CDR2 FQNEAQ. V dropped 3 bases and J dropped 4; count of bases not matched to a gene: 4. This CDR3 is CASSFSGRGTGELFF. CDR3 bases: TGTGCCAGCAGCTTCAGCGGGAGAGGCACCGGGGAGCTGTTTTTT.

The genes are TRBV6-1 and TRBJ2-5, with 12 bases aligning to TRBD2. The trim removed 2 bases at V and 5 bases at J, leaving 3 bases unmatched. This CDR3 is 15 amino acids long. CDR1 MNHNS and CDR2 SASEGT come from the germline V gene. CDR3 nucleotides: TGTGCCAGCAGTGAACTAGCGGGAGGGGAGGAGACCCAGTACTTC. Amino acid sequence: CASSELAGGEETQYF.

In nucleotides, the CDR3 is TGTGCCAGCAGAGGGGACAGGGTGAATTCACCCCTCCACTTT. This sequence encodes CASRGDRVNSPLHF. The chain recombines TRBV6-4 with TRBJ1-6, with TRBD1 matching over 9 bases. The CDR3 covers 14 residues. Per the germline V gene, CDR1 is MRHNA and CDR2 is SNTAGT. The trim removed 6 bases at V and 7 bases at J, leaving 4 bases unmatched.

This rearrangement joins TRBV21-1 to TRBJ2-7; the table's D call, TRBD2, was not checked against the DNA. TRBV21-1 is given as a pseudogene. CDR3 length: 14 residues. This CDR3 reads CASSKARTSYEQYF. The CDR3, as DNA: TGTGCCAGCAGCAAAGCGCGGACTAGCTACGAGCAGTACTTC.

This clone was recorded once. The chain uses TRBV18 and TRBJ2-7; TRBD2 matches at 7 bases. The V gene end was trimmed by 3 bases and the J gene end by 3 bases; junction bases not matched to a gene: 5. In germline, CDR1 is KGHSH, CDR2 LQKENI. The CDR3 sequence is 14 residues long. CDR3 sequence (DNA): TGTGCCAGCTCACCGGGACTAATCCTCTACGAGCAGTACTTC. Translating it yields CASSPGLILYEQYF.

The chain recombines TRBV18 with TRBJ2-7, with TRBD1 matching 7 bases. The CDR3 consists of 14 residues. Unmatched junction bases numbered 4, after V lost 2 bases and J lost 3 bases. CDR1 is KGHSH, CDR2 LQKENI, per germline. The CDR3 loop reads CASSPSAGGYEQYF. In DNA, the CDR3 is TGTGCCAGCTCACCATCGGCAGGGGGCTACGAGCAGTACTTC.

The V and J genes are TRBV19 and TRBJ2-6; 8 bases align to TRBD1. The CDR3 contains 16 residues. Looked up from germline, CDR1 is LNHDA and CDR2 is SQIVND (reference sequence). J lost 4 bases, V lost 5 bases, and 7 bases had no gene match. The CDR3 protein is CASSARTGSGANVLTF. DNA of the CDR3: TGTGCCAGTAGTGCCCGGACAGGGTCCGGGGCCAACGTCCTGACTTTC.

DNA of the CDR3: TGTGCCAGCATTGCCGGGACAGCACCGTCCTACGAGCAGTACTTC. Its translation: CASIAGTAPSYEQYF. The J gene is TRBJ2-7, the V gene TRBV6-1, with TRBD1 matching 7 bases. V was clipped by 7 bases and J by 1 base; unmatched bases: 10. In germline, CDR1 is MNHNS, CDR2 SASEGT. The CDR3 totals 15 residues.

This clone has just one count. The CDR3 coding sequence is TGTGCCGGGAATCGACTAGCGGGGGCCGGGGAGACCCAGTACTTC. It specifies CAGNRLAGAGETQYF. V and J are TRBV6-1 and TRBJ2-5; 12 positions agree with TRBD2. Germline loops: CDR1 MNHNS, CDR2 SASEGT. The CDR3 loop spans 15 amino acids. Unmatched junction bases numbered 12, after V lost 11 bases and J lost 5 bases.